This TCR beta chain was captured by sequencing in a study of cytomegalovirus exposure and HLA in healthy donors. Study at large: Ancestry clustering placed 70% to 85% of around 400 genotyped donors in the Caucasian-associated cluster.

The PCR contained 60 Vbeta and 13 Jbeta primers. Profiling relied on immunoSEQ multiplex PCR, and the TCRdb table lists in-frame clones only, not all of them. Of 100,000 or so clones in the sample, around 15% were seen once. The CDR3 loop spans 16 amino acids. V lost 3 bases and J 4 bases, leaving 16 bases between the germline ends. Germline V gives CDR1 LNHDA, CDR2 SQIVND (reference sequence). The sample was PBMCs. J is TRBJ1-5 and V is TRBV19; D remains unclear. The receptor comes from a female donor in good health and CMV-seronegative. Here the CDR3 DNA reads TGTGCCAGTAGTATTTCGGCCGGACGGGGAAATCAGCCCCAGCATTTT. The encoded protein is CASSISAGRGNQPQHF.